The following is a T cell receptor beta chain sequence with its context. Its antigen is unknown. The sample belongs to a study of OX40 agonist ivuxolimab in advanced cancers. Study context: The patients received agonistic anti-OX40 (CD134) antibody ivuxolimab. Patients were under 90% male with ages roughly 20 to 90, mean roughly 64. Whole-study findings and limits: Determination of antigen specificity was not performed for the expanded peripheral T cells.

The CDR3 contains 16 residues. The V gene lost 0 bases and the J gene lost 3 bases, with 15 bases spanning the gap. Germline V gene lookup returns CDR1 SGHTA and CDR2 FQGNSA. Method: immunoSEQ multiplex PCR; TCRdb's copy keeps in-frame clones and lacks some. The data hold roughly 66,000 clones, with roughly four fifths observed a single time. Autoimmune disease history or systemic immunosuppression meant exclusion. The chain joins TRBV7-2 to TRBJ2-7, with a weak D call TRBD1 (6 bases). The TCR was taken from an adult with an advanced solid tumor such as melanoma, head and neck, liver or kidney cancer. Sample: CD4+ or CD8+ T cells sorted from blood, taken in a trial of the OX40 agonist ivuxolimab. CDR3 sequence reads: CASSLALRQGIYEQYF. CDR3 bases: TGTGCCAGCAGCTTAGCTTTGCGGCAGGGGATCTACGAGCAGTACTTC.